The source of this T cell receptor beta chain is a study of blood T cell repertoires in COVID-19. Study-wide background: Both acute and convalescent COVID-19 samples were obtained from the United States, Italy and Spain. PBMCs, B-cell-depleted T cells, or T cells provided the cDNA or gDNA that made up the material.

Original methodology: Nucleated cell number was recorded as an estimate derived from reference gene primer amplification. TCRdb's copy holds only in-frame clones and misses some; the assay was immunoSEQ multiplex PCR. The D gene and trimming were derived from the DNA, and the V and J assignments and clone size from that table. The table has about 120,000 clones, around nine tenths seen once. What was sequenced was peripheral blood. The receptor was isolated from a woman aged 50 to 60 with acute or convalescent COVID-19.

CDR3 sequence reads: CASSPKRYDGYTF. The CDR3 DNA follows: TGTGCCAGCTCACCCAAGCGTTACGATGGCTACACCTTC. V gene TRBV18 combines with J gene TRBJ1-2; D ambiguous. Trimming took 3 bases from V and 6 from J, leaving 11 bases between them. The CDR3 has 13 residues. The germline V gene has CDR1 KGHSH and CDR2 LQKENI.